This TCR beta chain was retrieved from a study of T cells in Graves' hyperthyroidism and ophthalmopathy. Study-level background: Peripheral blood sampling occurred at initial diagnosis, before any treatment.

Amplification of TCR beta CDR3 regions was performed using RNA transcripts as template. HTBI primers were used for first-round RT-PCR of the TCR CDR3. TCRdb re-derived calls from the multiplex PCR reads in MiXCR, one entry per CDR3 protein. The profile shows around 500,000 distinct CDR3 sequences, 11% to 15% of them singletons. CDR1 and CDR2 (germline): SEHNR, FQNEAQ (reference sequence). J lost 0 bases, V lost 4 bases, and 15 bases had no gene match. There are 20 residues in the CDR3. When ophthalmopathy did not progress within 18 months, Graves' hyperthyroidism was considered stable. This chain links TRBV7-9 with TRBJ2-6; 7 bases are a match to TRBD1. The sample consisted of blood. The TCR originated in a woman in her thirties or forties with Graves' hyperthyroidism. The CDR3 nucleotides are TGTGCCAGCAGCTCCTCAGTGGCTACGGGACAGAGCTCTGGGGCCAACGTCCTGACTTTC. Its protein product is CASSSSVATGQSSGANVLTF. The full variable domain, completed using reference TRBV7-9 and TRBJ2-6, is DTGVSQNPRHKITKRGQNVTFRCDPISEHNRLYWYRQTLGQGPEFLTYFQNEAQLEKSRLLSDRFSAERPKGSFSTLEIQRTEQGDSAMYLCASSSSVATGQSSGANVLTFGAGSRLTVL.